These 4 T cell receptor beta chains were sequenced from one sample in a study of post-analysis software for immune sequencing data. The study, taken as a whole, reports: In patients, TRBV5-6, TRBV5-1 and TRBV20-1 belonged to roughly 5 TRBV segments found more frequently than in controls.

These TCRs' antigens remain unknown. Unique molecular identifiers featured in each of the TCR beta cDNA libraries. MiXCR, applied by TCRdb to the PCR reads, yields one record per CDR3 protein. The profile shows roughly 730,000 distinct CDR3 sequences, 25% to 30% of them singletons. Source material: blood. The receptors stem from a girl between 5 and 17 years old with multiple sclerosis.

This clonotype came up many times. This chain links TRBV29-1 with TRBJ1-2; D is ambiguous. Trimming cost V 7 bases and J 8 bases, with 14 bases left between them. Germline-derived CDR1 and CDR2 are SQVTM and ANQGSEA. The CDR3 loop spans 11 amino acids. This chain's CDR3 is CSAMIGEGYTF. Written as DNA, the CDR3 is TGCAGCGCAATGATTGGGGAAGGCTACACCTTC.

The J gene is TRBJ2-7, the V gene TRBV29-1; 12 nucleotides agree with TRBD2. The ends lost 1 base at V and 4 bases at J; junction bases unmatched: 5. The length of the CDR3 is 15 residues. Germline V lookup: CDR1 SQVTM, CDR2 ANQGSEA. CDR3: CSVEGLAGGRYEQYF. In nucleotides, the CDR3 is TGCAGCGTTGAAGGCCTAGCGGGAGGGCGGTACGAGCAGTACTTC.

Only a few counts were recorded for this clonotype. The gene calls are TRBV10-3 and TRBJ2-1; 8 positions agree with TRBD2. V lost 11 bases and J lost 5; bases outside the gene matches: 14. CDR3 length equals 15 residues. Germline V gives CDR1 ENHRY, CDR2 SYGVKD. The CDR3 DNA sequence: TGTGCCGCCTCTTCTAAAGCGGGGGCCCACAATGAGCAGTTCTTC. As protein: CAASSKAGAHNEQFF.

This clonotype was picked up a small number of times. This chain uses TRBV28 with TRBJ2-3; 7 bases line up with TRBD1. This CDR3 region has 16 residues. Trimming cost V 6 bases and J 4 bases; bases outside gene matches: 13. Germline CDR1 is MDHEN and CDR2 is SYDVKM. The CDR3 protein is CASSPTGISVADTQYF. In nucleotides, the CDR3 is TGTGCCAGCAGCCCGACAGGGATTTCAGTGGCAGATACGCAGTATTTT.